This T cell receptor (beta chain) was retrieved from a study of blood T cell repertoires in COVID-19. Germline V lookup: CDR1 SGHRS, CDR2 YFSETQ. V lost 3 bases and J 6 bases, leaving 12 bases between the germline ends. This CDR3 contains 13 residues. The table came from immunoSEQ multiplex PCR; TCRdb's copy has only in-frame clones and leaves some out. This sample has approximately 250,000 clones, with around nine tenths found just once. Specimen: peripheral blood. J is TRBJ1-1 and V is TRBV5-1; no definite D call. The TCR originated in a woman aged 55-75 years who had recovered from COVID-19. CDR3 protein: CASSSLNSPEAFF. CDR3 coding DNA: TGCGCCAGCAGCTCCCTGAACTCCCCTGAAGCTTTCTTT. Filled out from reference TRBV5-1 and TRBJ1-1, the complete variable domain reads KAGVTQTPRYLIKTRGQQVTLSCSPISGHRSVSWYQQTPGQGLQFLFEYFSETQRNKGNFPGRFSGRQFSNSRSEMNVSTLELGDSALYLCASSSLNSPEAFFGQGTRLTVV.